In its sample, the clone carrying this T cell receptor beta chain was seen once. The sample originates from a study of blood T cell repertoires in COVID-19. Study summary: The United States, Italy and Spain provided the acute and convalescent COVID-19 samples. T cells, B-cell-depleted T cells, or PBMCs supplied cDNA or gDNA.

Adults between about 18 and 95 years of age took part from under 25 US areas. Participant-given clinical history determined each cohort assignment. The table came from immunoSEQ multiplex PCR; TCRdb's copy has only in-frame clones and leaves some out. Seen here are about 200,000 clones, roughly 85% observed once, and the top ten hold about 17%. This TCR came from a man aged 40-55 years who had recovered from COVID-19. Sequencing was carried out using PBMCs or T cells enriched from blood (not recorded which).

The CDR3 protein is CATRDSEAFF. In DNA form, the CDR3 reads TGTGCCACCCGGGACAGTGAAGCTTTCTTT. The V call is TRBV5-8, the J call TRBJ1-1, with TRBD1 matching over 7 bases. The CDR3 is 10 amino acids. V shed 9 bases and J 7 bases; nucleotides not matched to a gene: 3. Looked up from germline, CDR1 is SGHTS and CDR2 is YDEGEE. Supplemented by reference TRBV5-8 and TRBJ1-1, the full variable domain reads EAGVTQSPTHLIKTRGQQATLRCSPISGHTSVYWYQQALGLGLQFLLWYDEGEERNRGNFPPRFSGRQFPNYSSELNVNALELEDSALYLCATRDSEAFFGQGTRLTVV.